The next 15 T cell receptor beta chains were all read from a single sample in a study of cytomegalovirus exposure and HLA in healthy donors. A multiplex PCR was run with 60 Vbeta primers and 13 Jbeta primers. Data came from immunoSEQ multiplex PCR; TCRdb stores just in-frame clones and leaves some out. The repertoire includes some 170,000 clones, less than 80% of them detected once, and more than 3.5% sits in the top ten. Sequences were obtained from PBMCs. The receptors were sampled from a man in his forties in good health and CMV-seronegative.

This clone has just one count. This sequence joins TRBV29-1 and TRBJ1-2, with 7 bases lining up with TRBD1. V lost 5 bases, J lost 1 base, and 19 bases stayed unmatched. Germline CDR1 is SQVTM and CDR2 is ANQGSEA. There are 18 residues in the CDR3. The chain's CDR3 is CSVIRDSQVSVINYGYTF. CDR3 in DNA: TGCAGCGTTATTCGGGACAGCCAAGTTAGTGTGATTAACTATGGCTACACCTTC.

The rearrangement uses TRBV7-2 and TRBJ2-2, with D maybe TRBD2 (5 bases). With 5 bases removed from V and 7 bases from J, the gap between germline ends came to 17 bases. Germline CDR1 reads SGHTA; CDR2 reads FQGNSA. This CDR3 has 15 residues. CDR3 DNA: TGTGCCAGCAGCGTATACCGGGATGTACTCGGGGAGCTGTTTTTT. The encoded protein is CASSVYRDVLGELFF.

This clone was seen a handful of times. The chain links TRBV12-5 to TRBJ2-1, with 9 bases fitting TRBD2. Germline V gene lookup returns CDR1 LGHNT and CDR2 FRNRAP. After removal of 7 bases from V and 7 bases from J, the junction contained 20 bases not matched to a gene. The CDR3 runs 18 residues. The CDR3: CASAFLHQGRGGVNEQFF. CDR3 coding DNA: TGTGCTAGTGCCTTTCTACATCAAGGGCGGGGGGGCGTGAATGAGCAGTTCTTC.

This clone has only a few counts. The chain links TRBV7-3 to TRBJ1-5; TRBD1 is a possible D gene (5 bases). CDR1 SGHTA and CDR2 FQGTGA come from the germline V gene. CDR3 length equals 14 residues. Deletions cut 3 bases from V and 4 bases from J, with 10 bases between. The CDR3 region is CASSFGQANQPQHF. CDR3 DNA sequence: TGTGCCAGCAGCTTTGGACAAGCTAATCAGCCCCAGCATTTT.

The gene calls are TRBV7-9 and TRBJ1-1; D is unclear. V lost 1 base and J lost 0, with 18 bases in between. Germline V lookup: CDR1 SEHNR, CDR2 FQNEAQ (reference sequence). The CDR3 runs 18 residues. In nucleotides, the CDR3 is TGTGCCAGCAGCTTAGTGGGAGATCACTTAAGATTGAACACTGAAGCTTTCTTT. Translation gives CASSLVGDHLRLNTEAFF. Complete variable domain (other parts from reference TRBV7-9 and TRBJ1-1): DTGVSQNPRHKITKRGQNVTFRCDPISEHNRLYWYRQTLGQGPEFLTYFQNEAQLEKSRLLSDRFSAERPKGSFSTLEIQRTEQGDSAMYLCASSLVGDHLRLNTEAFFGQGTRLTVV.

The chain couples TRBV10-3 to TRBJ2-6; D gene ambiguous. CDR1 and CDR2 from the germline V gene are ENHRY and SYGVKD. Trimming removed 2 bases at V and 2 bases at J, with 4 bases between. The CDR3 consists of 14 residues. The CDR3 is CAISEETGANVLTF. The CDR3 region has the DNA TGTGCCATCAGTGAGGAGACTGGGGCCAACGTCCTGACTTTC.

The chain employs TRBV13 and TRBJ2-7; the match to TRBD1 covers 7 bases. V was pared by 3 bases and J by 3 bases, with 11 bases of the junction left unmatched. CDR1 PRHDT and CDR2 FYEKMQ come from the germline V gene (reference sequence). This CDR3 region has 16 residues. The CDR3 sequence is CASSLGEGATFYEQYF. CDR3 bases: TGTGCCAGCAGCTTGGGTGAGGGGGCAACGTTCTACGAGCAGTACTTC. The whole variable domain, filled in from reference TRBV13 and TRBJ2-7, reads AAGVIQSPRHLIKEKRETATLKCYPIPRHDTVYWYQQGPGQDPQFLISFYEKMQSDKGSIPDRFSAQQFSDYHSELNMSSLELGDSALYFCASSLGEGATFYEQYFGPGTRLTVT.

The V and J genes are TRBV19 and TRBJ2-7; TRBD2 might be the D (5 bases). Deletions cut 2 bases from V and 2 bases from J, with 13 bases between. The germline gives CDR1 LNHDA, CDR2 SQIVND (reference sequence). The CDR3 is made up of 15 amino acids. The CDR3 here is CASSISTGSPYEQYF. The CDR3 bases are TGTGCCAGTAGTATATCAACGGGGTCCCCCTACGAGCAGTACTTC. The full variable domain, its missing parts supplied by reference TRBV19 and TRBJ2-7, is DGGITQSPKYLFRKEGQNVTLSCEQNLNHDAMYWYRQDPGQGLRLIYYSQIVNDFQKGDIAEGYSVSREKKESFPLTVTSAQKNPTAFYLCASSISTGSPYEQYFGPGTRLTVT.

This clone was seen a handful of times. The gene calls are TRBV9 and TRBJ2-2; 11 nucleotides align to TRBD1. The CDR3 loop spans 16 amino acids. Unmatched junction bases numbered 7, after V lost 5 bases and J lost 4 bases. Germline V gene data show CDR1 as SGDLS and CDR2 as YYNGEE. CDR3 sequence: CASSFGQGAVTGELFF. CDR3 bases: TGTGCCAGCAGTTTTGGACAGGGGGCGGTCACCGGGGAGCTGTTTTTT.

In its sample, this clone was seen a few times. The V gene is TRBV29-1, the J gene TRBJ1-2; D is unclear. This CDR3 is 13 amino acids long. The germline CDR1 and CDR2 sequences are SQVTM and ANQGSEA. V was pared by 7 bases and J by 0 bases, with 12 bases between. CDR3 nucleotides: TGCAGCGGCACAGAGATAGCTAACTATGGCTACACCTTC. It encodes CSGTEIANYGYTF.

This rearrangement joins TRBV30 to TRBJ2-5, with D hard to call. The CDR3 consists of 14 residues. V lost 1 base, J lost 0 bases, and 9 bases lay in between. CDR1 and CDR2 from the germline V gene are GTSNPN and SVGIG (reference sequence). The CDR3 DNA is TGTGCCTGGAGTGCGGGTCGGTACCAAGAGACCCAGTACTTC. Translating it yields CAWSAGRYQETQYF.

This rearrangement joins TRBV28 to TRBJ1-2, with 8 bases identical to TRBD1. Germline-derived CDR1 and CDR2 are MDHEN and SYDVKM. J lost 8 bases, V lost 5 bases, and 4 bases had no gene match. CDR3 size: 12 residues. CDR3 in amino acids: CASSRDRRGYTF. CDR3 DNA: TGTGCCAGCAGTAGGGACAGGAGGGGCTACACCTTC.

The chain recombines TRBV9 with TRBJ2-7; weak D call: TRBD1 (5 bases). The CDR3 totals 13 residues. Per the germline V gene, CDR1 is SGDLS and CDR2 is YYNGEE. V was pared by 4 bases and J by 5 bases, with 13 bases between. The chain's CDR3 is CASSPEQVNEQYF. The DNA for the CDR3 is TGTGCCAGCAGCCCCGAACAGGTTAACGAGCAGTACTTC.

The chain couples TRBV9 to TRBJ2-5; unclear D gene. The CDR3 length is 15 residues. The germline V and J ends were trimmed by 0 bases and 0 bases, with 9 bases remaining between them. CDR1 and CDR2 from the germline V gene are SGDLS and YYNGEE. The CDR3 loop is CASSVGFPDQETQYF. The DNA of the CDR3 is TGTGCCAGCAGCGTAGGATTCCCGGACCAAGAGACCCAGTACTTC.

Turning to this clone: At one end, the junction sequence differs from germline, possibly due to a read error. The chain links TRBV7-9 to TRBJ1-1; D is undetermined. This CDR3 has 12 amino acids. Germline CDR1 reads SEHNR; CDR2 reads FQNEAQ (reference sequence). CDR3 bases: TGTTCCAGCAGCCCAGGAGGGCCCGAAGCTTTCTTT. It yields the protein CSSSPGGPEAFF.